Listed below are T cell receptor beta chains from one sample, sequenced in a study of blood T cell repertoires in COVID-19. Clones were sequenced by immunoSEQ multiplex PCR, and TCRdb holds only the in-frame ones, with some missing. The sample records about 270,000 clones, approximately 85% being singletons. The sample was peripheral blood. These receptors came from a human donor in a cohort sampled during active COVID-19. Both conserved end residues are part of each CDR3. A D gene is named only where the DNA matches it firmly. Rows give clone size only sometimes, using once, few, many, or a class for an expanded clone.

-	TRBJ2-2	-	TRBV10-1	TGCGCCAGCAGCCGTTTTTCCGGGGAGCTGTTTTTT	CASSRFSGELFF
TRBD2	TRBJ2-1	-	TRBV27	TGTGCCAGCAGCTCCCAAATCTTTCCGGGACTAGCGGGAGTTAGCTCCTACAATGAGCAGTTCTTC	CASSSQIFPGLAGVSSYNEQFF
-	TRBJ2-5	-	TRBV28	TGTGCCAGCAGTGCCAGGGTAGTGACCCAGTACTTC	CASSARVVTQYF
TRBD2	TRBJ2-7	few	TRBV24-1	TGTGCCACCAGCCCGGGACTAGCGGGAGACGGAGGCCATTACGAGCAGTACTTC	CATSPGLAGDGGHYEQYF
-	TRBJ1-6	-	TRBV30	TGTGCCTGGAATCAACAGGGACAATCACCCCTCCACTTT	CAWNQQGQSPLHF
TRBD2	TRBJ2-5	-	TRBV7-8	TGTGCCAGCAGCTTAGTGCGGGGGGTGGGCATGTATAGGGGCCAAGAGACCCAGTACTTC	CASSLVRGVGMYRGQETQYF
-	TRBJ1-1	-	TRBV18	TGTGCCAGCTCACCAGGCCCAGTCCTGAACACTGAAGCTTTCTTT	CASSPGPVLNTEAFF
TRBD2	TRBJ2-2	-	TRBV4-2	TGTGCCAGCAGCCAAGCCCCGGGAGGGCCAGCCACCGGGGAGCTGTTTTTT	CASSQAPGGPATGELFF
-	TRBJ2-7	few	TRBV4-2	TGTGCCAGCAGCCAAGTGTCCCCAGGACTATCTTCGGAGCAGTACTTC	CASSQVSPGLSSEQYF
TRBD2	TRBJ2-1	few	TRBV19	TGTGCCAGTAGTACCTCTATAGCGGGAGAGCAGTTCTTC	CASSTSIAGEQFF
-	TRBJ2-3	once	TRBV7-2	TGTGCCAGCAGCTCCTTCACAGATACGCAGTATTTT	CASSSFTDTQYF
TRBD1	TRBJ1-4	-	TRBV27	TGTGCCAGCAGTTTTAGGGGACAGGGGAGTGAAAAACTGTTTTTT	CASSFRGQGSEKLFF
TRBD2	TRBJ2-1	-	TRBV24-1	TGTGCCACCAGTGATTTGTCACCGGGACTAGCGGGAGTACACAATGAGCAGTTCTTC	CATSDLSPGLAGVHNEQFF
TRBD2	TRBJ2-1	-	TRBV7-6	TGTGCCAGCAGCCGAAGCGGGGGAAGCTCCTACAATGAGCAGTTCTTC	CASSRSGGSSYNEQFF
-	TRBJ1-1	-	TRBV7-8	TGTGCCAGCAGCTTAGCTTATCGGGGAAGAGGGACTGAAGCTTTCTTT	CASSLAYRGRGTEAFF
TRBD2	TRBJ2-3	-	TRBV4-3	TGCGCCAGCAGCAAACGACTAGCGGGAGAAGAAGATACGCAGTATTTT	CASSKRLAGEEDTQYF
-	TRBJ1-5	-	TRBV15	TGTGCCACCAGCTCCGGAGACGGTCAGCCCCAGCATTTT	CATSSGDGQPQHF
TRBD2	TRBJ2-7	-	TRBV28	TGTGCCAGCAGGACGACGGGAGGGCCTTTTGGGTTAGTAAGTAGCTACTTC	CASRTTGGPFGLVSSYF
-	TRBJ1-2	-	TRBV2	TGTGCCAGCTACGGGGGGACCTGGGGAGGCTACACCTTC	CASYGGTWGGYTF
TRBD1	TRBJ2-7	-	TRBV5-5	TGTGCCAGCAGCTTATACGGGACAGGGATGTTCTACGAGCAGTACTTC	CASSLYGTGMFYEQYF
-	TRBJ2-3	-	TRBV5-1	TGCGCCAGTGAGGAGACAGGCGGCACAGATACGCAGTATTTT	CASEETGGTDTQYF
-	TRBJ1-4	-	TRBV7-9	TGTGCCAGCATCCTCACTGGGGGCGGTGAAAAACTGTTTTTT	CASILTGGGEKLFF
-	TRBJ2-7	once	TRBV7-6	TGTGCCAGCAGCTTAGGGAGCGGCGGCTCCTACGAGCAGTACTTC	CASSLGSGGSYEQYF
TRBD1	TRBJ1-1	-	TRBV19	TGTGCCAGCCGTCGACAGGGCAACATGAACACTGAAGCTTTCTTT	CASRRQGNMNTEAFF
TRBD1	TRBJ2-7	once	TRBV5-4	TGTGCCAGCAGCTCTGGGGACAGGGCGTACGAGCAGTACTTC	CASSSGDRAYEQYF
TRBD1	TRBJ1-4	-	TRBV7-9	TGTGCCAGCAGCCCAACCGGGACAGGTTCTGAAAAACTGTTTTTT	CASSPTGTGSEKLFF
TRBD1	TRBJ2-1	-	TRBV18	TGTGCCAGCTCACGGACAGGTGAAATATCCCCCTCATCCTACAATGAGCAGTTCTTC	CASSRTGEISPSSYNEQFF
TRBD2	TRBJ2-1	-	TRBV2	TGTGCCAGCAGTGCGGAGCGGGGTTCCTACAATGAGCAGTTCTTC	CASSAERGSYNEQFF
TRBD1	TRBJ1-5	once	TRBV30	TGTGCCTGGAGTTTACAGGGGTTGCAGCCCCAGCATTTT	CAWSLQGLQPQHF
-	TRBJ2-3	-	TRBV11-2	TGTGCCAGCAGCCCCGGGGGTACGCAGTATTTT	CASSPGGTQYF
TRBD1	TRBJ1-1	-	TRBV7-3	TGTGCCAGCAGCTTGGGCCGACAGGGGGAAGCTTTCTTT	CASSLGRQGEAFF
TRBD1	TRBJ2-7	-	TRBV7-2	TGTGCCAGCAGCTTCGGACAGGGGCCCTACGAGCAGTACTTC	CASSFGQGPYEQYF
-	TRBJ2-7	-	TRBV11-2	TGTGCCAGCAGCTATGACAGAGCCTACGAGCAGTACTTC	CASSYDRAYEQYF
TRBD1	TRBJ2-7	-	TRBV30	TGTGCCTGGAGTTCAGGACAGGGCTCCTACGAGCAGTACTTC	CAWSSGQGSYEQYF
-	TRBJ1-1	-	TRBV9	TGTGCCAGCAGCGCAGGGGCCTCGAACACTGAAGCTTTCTTT	CASSAGASNTEAFF
TRBD2	TRBJ2-1	-	TRBV2	TGTGCCAGCTCCCAGCGAGGGCTAGCGGGAGAAATTAAGTTCTTC	CASSQRGLAGEIKFF
TRBD1	TRBJ2-1	-	TRBV27	TGTGCCAGCAGTCAACAGGGGGCGAACAATGAGCAGTTCTTC	CASSQQGANNEQFF